This TCR beta chain originates from a study of blood T cell repertoires in COVID-19. On the study more broadly: The samples span acute and convalescent COVID-19 from the United States, Italy and Spain. Sources were T cells, B-cell-depleted T cells, or PBMCs; the material itself was cDNA or gDNA.

This CDR3 is built from 16 residues. The V gene end was trimmed by 3 bases and the J gene end by 6 bases; junction bases not matched to a gene: 6. The germline CDR1 and CDR2 sequences are SGHVS and FNYEAQ. Authors' analysis steps: Reference gene primers were amplified, and this amplification served to estimate nucleated cell counts. Assay: immunoSEQ multiplex PCR; the TCRdb copy retains only in-frame clones and omits some. The V and J calls and clone size were taken over from that table, and D and trimming were inferred from the DNA. The table shows about 110,000 clones, with about 80% occurring only once.

The sequence was obtained from a woman aged 70 to 79 with acute or convalescent COVID-19. The J gene is TRBJ2-2, the V gene TRBV7-6; 11 nucleotides match TRBD2. The sequenced sample consisted of peripheral blood. CDR3 region: CASSLNLLAGAGELFF. CDR3 DNA: TGTGCCAGCAGCTTGAACTTACTAGCGGGGGCCGGGGAGCTGTTTTTT.